The rows below give T cell receptor beta chains drawn from one sample of a study of beta chain features in type 1 diabetes. The assay was immunoSEQ multiplex PCR, and TCRdb's table has in-frame clones only and misses some. The sample includes about 250,000 clones, roughly 14% of them seen just once. The specimen sequenced was naive CD4+ T cells from blood. These receptors all come from a woman aged 40-49 years in good health. Both conserved end residues are part of each CDR3. The order of the fields is D gene, clone size, V gene, J gene, CDR3 protein, CDR3 DNA. D genes are given only for firm matches. Clone sizes are given selectively: once, few, many, or a class where the clone is expanded.

D: .
size: .
V: TRBV12-5
J: TRBJ2-4
CDR3: CASGLVAERLAKNIQYF
DNA: TGTGCTAGTGGTTTGGTAGCAGAAAGACTAGCCAAAAACATTCAGTACTTC

D: .
size: .
V: TRBV21-1
J: TRBJ2-4
CDR3: CASSKVSSGVAKNIQYF
DNA: TGTGCCAGCAGCAAAGTCAGTTCGGGGGTAGCCAAAAACATTCAGTACTTC

D: .
size: .
V: TRBV21-1
J: TRBJ2-7
CDR3: CASSPEGPTGGCEQYF
DNA: TGTGCCAGCAGCCCGGAAGGACCTACAGGGGGATGCGAGCAGTACTTC

D: .
size: few
V: TRBV11-2
J: TRBJ1-4
CDR3: CASSSREIEKLFF
DNA: TGTGCCAGCAGCTCCCGAGAGATTGAAAAACTGTTTTTT

D: .
size: few
V: TRBV7-9
J: TRBJ1-2
CDR3: CASSPGAGLRYGYTF
DNA: TGTGCCAGCAGCCCTGGCGCGGGATTGAGGTATGGCTACACCTTC

D: .
size: .
V: TRBV16
J: TRBJ2-7
CDR3: CASSHLSEFLYEQYF
DNA: TGTGCCAGCAGCCACCTGAGTGAGTTTCTCTACGAGCAGTACTTC

D: TRBD1
size: few
V: TRBV25-1
J: TRBJ2-7
CDR3: CASRVRGQGLYEQYF
DNA: TGTGCCAGCAGAGTCCGAGGACAGGGTTTATACGAGCAGTACTTC

D: TRBD1
size: few
V: TRBV6-6
J: TRBJ2-5
CDR3: CASQGTTGVETQYF
DNA: TGTGCCTCACAGGGCACGACAGGGGTAGAGACCCAGTACTTC

D: TRBD1
size: few
V: TRBV18
J: TRBJ2-7
CDR3: CASSPWTGPYEQYF
DNA: TGTGCCAGCTCGCCATGGACAGGCCCCTACGAGCAGTACTTC

D: TRBD1
size: few
V: TRBV4-2
J: TRBJ1-5
CDR3: CASSQGQGQGNQPQHF
DNA: TGTGCCAGCAGCCAAGGGCAGGGACAGGGCAATCAGCCCCAGCATTTT

D: TRBD1
size: .
V: TRBV7-2
J: TRBJ1-6
CDR3: CASSLRQGDSYSPLHF
DNA: TGTGCCAGCAGCTTAAGGCAGGGGGATTCTTATTCACCCCTCCACTTT

D: TRBD1
size: .
V: TRBV10-3
J: TRBJ2-7
CDR3: CAISETGTGWEQYF
DNA: TGTGCCATCAGTGAGACCGGGACAGGGTGGGAGCAGTACTTC

D: .
size: few
V: TRBV19
J: TRBJ1-4
CDR3: CASSAQTATTEKLFF
DNA: TGTGCCAGTAGCGCCCAGACAGCCACCACTGAAAAACTGTTTTTT

D: .
size: .
V: TRBV10-1
J: TRBJ2-3
CDR3: CASSESGRDTQYF
DNA: TGCGCCAGCAGTGAGTCGGGGAGGGATACGCAGTATTTT

D: TRBD2
size: few
V: TRBV9
J: TRBJ2-3
CDR3: CASSLGTSGGTDTQYF
DNA: TGTGCCAGCAGCCTTGGGACTAGCGGGGGGACAGATACGCAGTATTTT

D: TRBD1
size: few
V: TRBV29-1
J: TRBJ1-5
CDR3: CSVEVNRGQVQHF
DNA: TGCAGCGTTGAAGTAAATCGGGGACAGGTCCAGCATTTT

D: TRBD1
size: .
V: TRBV7-2
J: TRBJ1-1
CDR3: CASSLVLGQGDTEAFF
DNA: TGTGCCAGCAGCTTAGTACTTGGACAGGGAGACACTGAAGCTTTCTTT

D: TRBD1
size: .
V: TRBV6-5
J: TRBJ2-3
CDR3: CASRPGQAGTDTQYF
DNA: TGTGCCAGCAGACCCGGACAGGCTGGCACAGATACGCAGTATTTT

D: TRBD1
size: .
V: TRBV4-2
J: TRBJ2-3
CDR3: CASSQARARDSFSLTDTQYF
DNA: TGTGCCAGCAGCCAAGCCCGTGCTAGGGACAGTTTCTCGCTCACAGATACGCAGTATTTT

D: .
size: .
V: TRBV2
J: TRBJ1-6
CDR3: CASSQRSPLHF
DNA: TGTGCCAGCAGTCAGAGGTCACCCCTCCACTTT

D: .
size: few
V: TRBV12-5
J: TRBJ1-2
CDR3: CASGLAQGHSYGYTF
DNA: TGTGCTAGTGGTTTGGCACAGGGACACTCCTATGGCTACACCTTC

D: .
size: few
V: TRBV29-1
J: TRBJ2-1
CDR3: CSVGEYNEQFF
DNA: TGCAGCGTTGGGGAGTACAATGAGCAGTTCTTC

D: .
size: .
V: TRBV10-1
J: TRBJ1-6
CDR3: CASSDSEGGRNSPLHF
DNA: TGCGCCAGCAGTGACTCAGAAGGGGGTCGGAATTCACCCCTCCACTTT

D: .
size: .
V: TRBV15
J: TRBJ1-4
CDR3: CATSRDPVQGTHEKLFF
DNA: TGTGCCACCAGCAGAGATCCAGTTCAGGGGACGCATGAAAAACTGTTTTTT

D: TRBD2
size: .
V: TRBV9
J: TRBJ2-3
CDR3: CASSLDVGGLASDTQYF
DNA: TGTGCCAGCAGCTTGGACGTGGGGGGACTAGCGTCAGATACGCAGTATTTT

D: TRBD1
size: .
V: TRBV5-6
J: TRBJ1-6
CDR3: CASSSLAGGPTGGSPLHF
DNA: TGTGCCAGCAGCTCCCTGGCAGGGGGCCCGACGGGGGGATCACCCCTCCACTTT

D: TRBD1
size: many
V: TRBV9
J: TRBJ1-2
CDR3: CASSATTGYYGYTF
DNA: TGTGCCAGCAGCGCCACGACAGGGTACTATGGCTACACCTTC

D: .
size: .
V: TRBV7-2
J: TRBJ1-2
CDR3: CASSPSSRDYGYTF
DNA: TGTGCCAGCAGCCCATCAAGCAGGGACTATGGCTACACCTTC

D: .
size: few
V: TRBV4-1
J: TRBJ1-4
CDR3: CASSLGGGSEKLFF
DNA: TGCGCCAGCAGCCTCGGTGGGGGGAGTGAAAAACTGTTTTTT

D: .
size: few
V: TRBV10-3
J: TRBJ2-2
CDR3: CAIGSSNTGELFF
DNA: TGTGCCATAGGGAGCTCGAACACCGGGGAGCTGTTTTTT

D: .
size: .
V: TRBV21-1
J: TRBJ2-4
CDR3: CASSNPPGIAKNIQYF
DNA: TGTGCCAGCAGCAATCCCCCAGGGATTGCCAAAAACATTCAGTACTTC

D: .
size: .
V: TRBV5-6
J: TRBJ1-1
CDR3: CASSFTGLGAVEAFF
DNA: TGTGCCAGCAGCTTCACGGGACTCGGCGCTGTCGAAGCTTTCTTT

D: .
size: .
V: TRBV21-1
J: TRBJ1-1
CDR3: CASSIGTARNTEAFF
DNA: TGTGCCAGCAGCATTGGGACAGCCAGGAACACTGAAGCTTTCTTT

D: TRBD1
size: few
V: TRBV5-1
J: TRBJ2-7
CDR3: CASSDLTGGVYEQYF
DNA: TGCGCCAGCAGCGACCTCACAGGGGGCGTTTACGAGCAGTACTTC

D: TRBD2
size: few
V: TRBV29-1
J: TRBJ2-2
CDR3: CSGRAGGPPTGELFF
DNA: TGCAGCGGCCGGGCGGGGGGCCCTCCCACCGGGGAGCTGTTTTTT

D: .
size: few
V: TRBV19
J: TRBJ1-6
CDR3: CASGEGSRNSPLHF
DNA: TGTGCCAGTGGAGAGGGATCTCGTAATTCACCCCTCCACTTT

D: .
size: .
V: TRBV4-1
J: TRBJ1-1
CDR3: CASSQDSGSKAFF
DNA: TGCGCCAGCAGCCAAGATTCCGGGTCTAAAGCTTTCTTT

D: TRBD2
size: .
V: TRBV5-5
J: TRBJ2-1
CDR3: CASSLGVFGRTYNEQFF
DNA: TGTGCCAGCAGCTTGGGAGTGTTCGGGAGGACCTACAATGAGCAGTTCTTC

D: TRBD2
size: .
V: TRBV27
J: TRBJ2-1
CDR3: CASSYGTSSSEQFF
DNA: TGTGCCAGCAGTTATGGGACTAGCAGTAGTGAGCAGTTCTTC

D: .
size: few
V: TRBV5-1
J: TRBJ2-2
CDR3: CASSPRQTGTGELFF
DNA: TGCGCCAGCAGCCCGAGACAGACAGGTACCGGGGAGCTGTTTTTT

D: TRBD1
size: few
V: TRBV7-9
J: TRBJ2-1
CDR3: CASSLATGAAVRQFF
DNA: TGTGCCAGCAGCTTAGCGACAGGGGCCGCCGTCCGGCAGTTCTTC

D: TRBD1
size: few
V: TRBV6-5
J: TRBJ2-2
CDR3: CASMGRTGGTGELFF
DNA: TGTGCCAGCATGGGTCGCACAGGGGGCACCGGGGAGCTGTTTTTT

D: .
size: few
V: TRBV5-1
J: TRBJ2-1
CDR3: CASSGTGGVYNEQFF
DNA: TGCGCCAGCAGCGGGACGGGGGGCGTGTACAATGAGCAGTTCTTC

D: TRBD2
size: .
V: TRBV5-1
J: TRBJ2-7
CDR3: CASSYLAGGRFSIYEQYF
DNA: TGCGCCAGCAGCTATCTAGCGGGGGGGCGATTCTCTATCTACGAGCAGTACTTC

D: TRBD2
size: .
V: TRBV18
J: TRBJ2-7
CDR3: CASSPRTSGGLAQYF
DNA: TGTGCCAGCTCACCTAGGACTAGCGGGGGGTTGGCGCAGTACTTC

D: .
size: few
V: TRBV5-6
J: TRBJ2-2
CDR3: CASSLGRFATGELFF
DNA: TGTGCCAGCAGCTTGGGGAGGTTCGCCACCGGGGAGCTGTTTTTT

D: .
size: .
V: TRBV2
J: TRBJ2-7
CDR3: CASMGVLWTDYEQYF
DNA: TGTGCCAGCATGGGTGTATTGTGGACAGACTACGAGCAGTACTTC